The 15 T cell receptor beta chains presented below share a single source sample, sequenced in a study of blood T cell repertoires in COVID-19. This table comes from immunoSEQ multiplex PCR, and its TCRdb copy is limited to in-frame clones, with some not included. This sample has about 400,000 clones; just under 90% occur once, and the top ten carry 1.5% to 2%. The sequenced material came from PBMCs or T cells enriched from blood (not recorded which). These receptors were collected from a woman aged 25-40 years who had recovered from COVID-19.

The V call is TRBV19, the J call TRBJ2-1, with D possibly being TRBD2 (5 bases). Trimming took 5 bases from V and 9 from J, leaving 11 bases between them. Germline CDR1 reads LNHDA; CDR2 reads SQIVND (reference sequence). This CDR3 spans 12 amino acids. CDR3 protein: CASSVRGSEQFF. The CDR3 DNA reads TGTGCCAGTAGTGTGCGCGGGTCTGAGCAGTTCTTC.

The chain has TRBV28 and TRBJ2-1; 16 bases match TRBD2. The CDR3 extends over 17 amino acids. V lost 5 bases to trimming and J lost 10 bases; unmatched junction nucleotides: 11. Germline CDR1 is MDHEN and CDR2 is SYDVKM. The CDR3: CASSPPGLAGGRREQFF. DNA of the CDR3: TGTGCCAGCAGTCCACCGGGACTAGCGGGAGGGCGCCGAGAGCAGTTCTTC.

This chain joins TRBV29-1 and TRBJ2-3, with 9 bases lining up with TRBD2. Germline CDR1 reads SQVTM; CDR2 reads ANQGSEA. The CDR3 is 14 amino acids. V lost 6 bases to trimming and J lost 0 bases; unmatched junction nucleotides: 4. Here the CDR3 DNA reads TGCAGCGTAATAGCGGGGGCAAGCACAGATACGCAGTATTTT. Encoded protein: CSVIAGASTDTQYF.

The chain couples TRBV5-1 to TRBJ1-1, with 11 bases matching TRBD1. Per germline, CDR1 SGHRS and CDR2 YFSETQ. This CDR3 is built from 15 residues. J gave up 5 bases and V 5 bases, and 8 bases lay outside the gene matches. The CDR3 is CASRRGQGAGTEAFF. The CDR3, as DNA: TGCGCCAGCAGACGCGGACAGGGGGCAGGGACTGAAGCTTTCTTT.

This sequence joins TRBV7-9 and TRBJ1-4; 8 bases fit TRBD1. J lost 8 bases, V lost 5 bases, and 1 base had no gene match. Germline lookup yields CDR1 SEHNR and CDR2 FQNEAQ (reference sequence). The CDR3 length is 12 residues. The CDR3: CASSTGGEKLFF. CDR3 sequence (DNA): TGTGCCAGCAGCACAGGGGGGGAAAAACTGTTTTTT.

This sequence joins TRBV30 and TRBJ2-7, with TRBD2 identical over 13 bases. CDR1 GTSNPN and CDR2 SVGIG come from the germline V gene (reference sequence). The trim removed 5 bases at V and 5 bases at J, leaving 9 bases unmatched. This CDR3 is 15 amino acids long. The CDR3 loop reads CAWDSGLAGSNEQYF. The CDR3 DNA is TGTGCCTGGGACTCGGGACTAGCGGGAAGTAACGAGCAGTACTTC.

The gene calls are TRBV28 and TRBJ1-1; a possible D gene is TRBD1 (6 bases). With 8 bases removed from V and 1 base from J, the gap between germline ends came to 20 bases. The CDR3 is made up of 16 amino acids. Germline V CDR1 and CDR2: MDHEN, SYDVKM. This CDR3 reads CASSQPGGRGNTEAFF. The DNA of the CDR3 is TGTGCCAGCTCTCAGCCTGGGGGCAGGGGGAACACTGAAGCTTTCTTT.

This clone was recorded at least ten times. The V and J genes are TRBV6-2 or TRBV6-3 and TRBJ1-6, with a weak D call TRBD1 (6 bases). This CDR3 spans 14 amino acids. V was pared by 4 bases and J by 9 bases, with 13 bases between. Germline V gene sequence: CDR1 MNHEY, CDR2 SVGEGT. In DNA, the CDR3 is TGTGCCAGCAGTTCAGGGGAATCGAGTTCACCCCTCCACTTT. The encoded protein is CASSSGESSSPLHF.

The V and J genes are TRBV30 and TRBJ2-1; 12 nucleotides align to TRBD2. This CDR3 has 18 amino acids. V gave up 4 bases and J gave up 4 bases; unmatched junction bases: 14. Looked up from germline, CDR1 is GTSNPN and CDR2 is SVGIG (reference sequence). The CDR3 nucleotides are TGTGCCTGGACCAACGGGACTAGCGGGCTTACCATTTACAATGAGCAGTTCTTC. Protein product: CAWTNGTSGLTIYNEQFF.

The V gene is TRBV27, the J gene TRBJ2-1; possible D gene TRBD1, 6 bases. The CDR3 sequence is 14 residues long. Between the trimmed V and J ends, which lost 10 bases and 6 bases, there was a span of 19 bases. CDR1 is MNHEY, CDR2 SMNVEV, per germline (reference sequence). The CDR3 sequence is CAIKGGSPGNEQFF. CDR3 coding DNA: TGTGCCATTAAAGGGGGATCTCCTGGCAATGAGCAGTTCTTC.

The chain combines TRBV2 with TRBJ2-1; 9 nucleotides agree with TRBD2. From germline, CDR1 is SNHLY and CDR2 FYNNEI. V gave up 8 bases and J gave up 4 bases; unmatched junction bases: 6. The CDR3 contains 14 residues. CDR3 sequence reads: CASGWRGGYNEQFF. The CDR3, as DNA: TGTGCCAGCGGGTGGCGGGGGGGATACAATGAGCAGTTCTTC.

The J gene is TRBJ2-1, the V gene TRBV11-2; a possible D gene is TRBD2 (5 bases). The CDR3 has 17 residues. The V gene's germline CDR1 is SGHAT and CDR2 FQNNGV. Trimming left V 6 bases short and J 0 bases short, with 18 bases between. CDR3 protein: CASRPTDGESSYNEQFF. The CDR3 DNA is TGTGCCAGCAGACCCACCGACGGGGAAAGCTCCTACAATGAGCAGTTCTTC.

The chain couples TRBV30 to TRBJ1-2; D is unclear. CDR3 size: 10 residues. Germline CDR1 reads GTSNPN; CDR2 reads SVGIG (reference sequence). The V gene lost 2 bases and the J gene lost 7 bases, with 5 bases spanning the gap. The CDR3 loop reads CAWSNSGYTF. CDR3 DNA: TGTGCCTGGAGTAACAGTGGCTACACCTTC.

V gene TRBV30 combines with J gene TRBJ1-1, with 8 bases identical to TRBD1. Germline CDR1 GTSNPN, CDR2 SVGIG (reference sequence). V lost 1 base to trimming and J lost 1 base; unmatched junction nucleotides: 5. The CDR3 runs to 15 residues. In nucleotides, the CDR3 is TGTGCCTGGAGTGCTACCGGGACAGGGAACACTGAAGCTTTCTTT. Translation gives CAWSATGTGNTEAFF.

The CDR3 DNA reads TGCAGCGTTGAAGAGAGACAGGGGAACACTGAAGCTTTCTTT. The encoded protein is CSVEERQGNTEAFF. The chain joins TRBV29-1 to TRBJ1-1, with 7 bases aligning to TRBD1. After removal of 0 bases from V and 1 base from J, the junction contained 2 bases not matched to a gene. Germline lookup yields CDR1 SQVTM and CDR2 ANQGSEA. The CDR3 has 14 amino acids.